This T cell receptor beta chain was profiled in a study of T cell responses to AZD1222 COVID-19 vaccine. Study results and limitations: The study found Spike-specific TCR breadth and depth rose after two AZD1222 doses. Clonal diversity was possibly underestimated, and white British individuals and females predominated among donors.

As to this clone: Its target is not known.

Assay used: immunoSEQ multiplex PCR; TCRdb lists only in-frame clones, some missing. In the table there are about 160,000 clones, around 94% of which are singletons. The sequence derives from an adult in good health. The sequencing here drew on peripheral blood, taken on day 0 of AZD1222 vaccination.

CDR3 amino acids: CASSSGPIVNEKLFF. The CDR3 DNA reads as TGTGCCAGCAGTTCTGGTCCCATTGTCAATGAAAAACTGTTTTTT. The V gene is TRBV27, the J gene TRBJ1-4; D gene ambiguous. V was shortened by 4 bases and J by 5 bases, with 14 bases between the two germline ends. The CDR3 runs 15 residues. Germline lookup yields CDR1 MNHEY and CDR2 SMNVEV (reference sequence).